Below, one T cell receptor (beta chain) is given with its context. Its antigen remains unknown. Repertoires were generated with immunoSEQ multiplex PCR, while TCRdb's copy carries only in-frame clones and drops some. The data hold nearly 95,000 clones, with around 80% observed a single time. The data stem from a study of radiotherapy plus CTLA-4 blockade in lung cancer. Trimming cost V 2 bases and J 0 bases, with 11 bases left between them. Germline CDR1 and CDR2: GTSNPN and SVGIG (reference sequence). The CDR3 totals 14 residues. People whose metastatic non-small-cell lung cancer was chemo-refractory got focal radiation along with CTLA-4 blockade by ipilimumab. General observations from the study: Increased serum interferon-beta after radiation also reportedly predicted response strongly. After radiotherapy and ipilimumab, tumor-derived clones expanded in peripheral blood.

The gene calls are TRBV30 and TRBJ2-7; D possibly matches TRBD1 or TRBD2 (5 bases each). The specimen comprised peripheral blood, sampled from a patient treated with radiotherapy plus ipilimumab. The TCR comes from a human donor with non-small cell lung cancer that progressed on radiotherapy plus ipilimumab. CDR3: CAWSRGGGSYEQYF. The DNA of the CDR3 is TGTGCCTGGAGTCGTGGGGGTGGCTCCTACGAGCAGTACTTC.